The clone carrying this T cell receptor beta chain was counted only a few times. Original data processing: Researchers report that nucleated cell counts were estimated from reference gene primer amplification. Assay: immunoSEQ multiplex PCR; the TCRdb copy retains only in-frame clones and omits some. The D gene and trimming were derived from the DNA, and the V and J assignments and clone size from that table. The table records about 320,000 clones, under 90% of them present only once. CDR3 length equals 15 residues. These data belong to a study of blood T cell repertoires in COVID-19. The chain joins TRBV12-2 to TRBJ2-4; the table's D call TRBD2 went unverified against the DNA. TRBV12-2 is tagged as a pseudogene. This TCR was sampled from a young woman who had recovered from COVID-19. Input material: PBMCs or T cells enriched from blood (not recorded which). CDR3: CASRLVQGGGNIQYF. The DNA of the CDR3 is TGTGCAAGTCGCTTAGTGCAGGGCGGGGGAAACATTCAGTACTTC.